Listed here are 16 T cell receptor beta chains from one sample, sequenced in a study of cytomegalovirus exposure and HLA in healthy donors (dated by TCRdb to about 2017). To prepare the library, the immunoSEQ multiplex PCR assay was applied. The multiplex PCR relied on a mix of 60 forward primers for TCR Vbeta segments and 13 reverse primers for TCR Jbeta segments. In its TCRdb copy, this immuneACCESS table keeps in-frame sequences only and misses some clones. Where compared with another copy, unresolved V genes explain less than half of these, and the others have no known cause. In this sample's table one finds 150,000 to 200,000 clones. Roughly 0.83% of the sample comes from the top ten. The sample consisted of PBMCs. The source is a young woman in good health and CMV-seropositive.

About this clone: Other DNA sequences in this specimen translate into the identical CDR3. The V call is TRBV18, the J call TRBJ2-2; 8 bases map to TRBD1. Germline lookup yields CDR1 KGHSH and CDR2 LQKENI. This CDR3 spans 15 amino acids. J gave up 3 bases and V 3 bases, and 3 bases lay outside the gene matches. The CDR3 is CASSPGTGDTGELFF. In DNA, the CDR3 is TGTGCCAGCTCACCCGGGACAGGTGACACCGGGGAGCTGTTTTTT.

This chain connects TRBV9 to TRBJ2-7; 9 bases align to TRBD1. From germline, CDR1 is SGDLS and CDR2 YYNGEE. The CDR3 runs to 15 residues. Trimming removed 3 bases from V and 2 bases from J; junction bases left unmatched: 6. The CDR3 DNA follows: TGTGCCAGCAGCGCCATGGACAGGGGAACCTACGAGCAGTACTTC. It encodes CASSAMDRGTYEQYF.

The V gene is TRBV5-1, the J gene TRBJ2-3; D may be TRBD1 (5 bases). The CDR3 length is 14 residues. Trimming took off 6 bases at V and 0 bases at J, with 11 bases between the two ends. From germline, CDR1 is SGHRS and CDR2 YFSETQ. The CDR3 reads CASTQGSSTDTQYF. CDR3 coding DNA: TGCGCCAGCACTCAGGGTTCGAGCACAGATACGCAGTATTTT.

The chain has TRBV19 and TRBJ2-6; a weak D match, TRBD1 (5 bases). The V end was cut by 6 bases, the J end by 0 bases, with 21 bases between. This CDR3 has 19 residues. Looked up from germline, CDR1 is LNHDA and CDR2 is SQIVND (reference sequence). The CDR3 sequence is CASRRGKGAASSGANVLTF. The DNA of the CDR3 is TGTGCCAGTAGAAGGGGAAAAGGGGCAGCAAGCTCTGGGGCCAACGTCCTGACTTTC.

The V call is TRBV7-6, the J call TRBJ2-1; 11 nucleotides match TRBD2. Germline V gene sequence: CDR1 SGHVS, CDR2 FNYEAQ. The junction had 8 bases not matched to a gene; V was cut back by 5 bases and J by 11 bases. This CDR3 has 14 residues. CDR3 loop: CASSQPQTSGKQFF. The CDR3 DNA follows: TGTGCCAGCAGCCAACCTCAGACTAGCGGGAAGCAGTTCTTC.

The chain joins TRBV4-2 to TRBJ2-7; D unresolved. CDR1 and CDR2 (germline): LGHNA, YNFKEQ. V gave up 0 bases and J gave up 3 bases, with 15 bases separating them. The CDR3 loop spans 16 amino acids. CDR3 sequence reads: CASSQDGPSPYYEQYF. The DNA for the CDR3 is TGTGCCAGCAGCCAAGATGGGCCGTCCCCCTACTACGAGCAGTACTTC.

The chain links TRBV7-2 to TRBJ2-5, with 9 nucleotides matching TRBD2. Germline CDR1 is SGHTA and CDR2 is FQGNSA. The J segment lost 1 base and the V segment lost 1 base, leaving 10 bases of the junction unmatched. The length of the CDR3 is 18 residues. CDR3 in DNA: TGTGCCAGCAGCTTAGGGCCTAGCGGGGACCGCCCCCAAGAGACCCAGTACTTC. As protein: CASSLGPSGDRPQETQYF.

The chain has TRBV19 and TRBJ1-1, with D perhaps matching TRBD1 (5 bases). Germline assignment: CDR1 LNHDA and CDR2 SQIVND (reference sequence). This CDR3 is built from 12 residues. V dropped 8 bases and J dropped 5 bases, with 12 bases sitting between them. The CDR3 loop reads CASGAVGTEAFF. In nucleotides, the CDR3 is TGTGCCAGTGGGGCCGTTGGTACTGAAGCTTTCTTT.

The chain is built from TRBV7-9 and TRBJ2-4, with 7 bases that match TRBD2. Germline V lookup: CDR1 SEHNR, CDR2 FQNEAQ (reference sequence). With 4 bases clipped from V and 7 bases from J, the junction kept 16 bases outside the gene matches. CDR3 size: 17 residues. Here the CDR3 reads CASSWVASGTGGNIQYF. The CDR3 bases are TGTGCCAGCAGCTGGGTAGCCTCCGGGACCGGGGGGAACATTCAGTACTTC.

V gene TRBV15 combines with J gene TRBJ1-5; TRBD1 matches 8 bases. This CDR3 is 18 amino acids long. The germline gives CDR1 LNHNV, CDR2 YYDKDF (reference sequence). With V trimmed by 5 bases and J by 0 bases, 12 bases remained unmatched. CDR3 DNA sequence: TGTGCCACCAGCCAGCGGACAGGGCTTTTAACTAGCAATCAGCCCCAGCATTTT. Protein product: CATSQRTGLLTSNQPQHF.

The CDR3 sequence: CASSTDRDRTYEQYF. The CDR3 DNA reads as TGTGCCAGCTCAACAGACCGGGACAGAACATACGAGCAGTACTTC. This chain links TRBV18 with TRBJ2-7; 7 bases agree with TRBD1. CDR1 is KGHSH, CDR2 LQKENI, per germline. This CDR3 region has 15 residues. The V and J ends lost 5 bases and 4 bases, in that order; junction bases with no gene match: 11.

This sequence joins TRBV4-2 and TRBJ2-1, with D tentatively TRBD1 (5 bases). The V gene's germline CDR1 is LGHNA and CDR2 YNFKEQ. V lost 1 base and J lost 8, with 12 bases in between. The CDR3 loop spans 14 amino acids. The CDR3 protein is CASSQGNSRDEQFF. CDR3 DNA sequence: TGTGCCAGCAGCCAAGGCAATAGCAGGGATGAGCAGTTCTTC.

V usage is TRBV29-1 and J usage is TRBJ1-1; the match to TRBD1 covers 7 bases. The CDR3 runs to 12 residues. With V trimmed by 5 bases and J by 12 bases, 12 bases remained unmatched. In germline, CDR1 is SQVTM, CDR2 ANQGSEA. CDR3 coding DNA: TGCAGCGTTCTTAGAGGGGGCGGGACAACTTTCTTT. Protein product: CSVLRGGGTTFF.

CDR3 loop: CASSLLGLAGSSYNEQFF. The CDR3 DNA reads TGCGCCAGCAGCTTGTTGGGACTAGCTGGCAGCTCCTACAATGAGCAGTTCTTC. This chain joins TRBV5-1 and TRBJ2-1; 9 bases are a match to TRBD2. CDR3 length equals 18 residues. The V gene's germline CDR1 is SGHRS and CDR2 YFSETQ. V lost 1 base to trimming and J lost 0 bases; unmatched junction nucleotides: 8.

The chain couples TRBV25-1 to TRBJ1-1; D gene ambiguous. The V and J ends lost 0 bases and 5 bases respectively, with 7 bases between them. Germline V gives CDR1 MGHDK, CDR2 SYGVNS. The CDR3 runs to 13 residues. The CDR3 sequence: CASSEYGRTEAFF. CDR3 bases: TGTGCCAGCAGTGAATATGGGAGAACTGAAGCTTTCTTT. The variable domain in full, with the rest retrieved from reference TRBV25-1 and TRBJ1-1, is EADIYQTPRYLVIGTGKKITLECSQTMGHDKMYWYQQDPGMELHLIHYSYGVNSTEKGDLSSESTVSRIRTEHFPLTLESARPSHTSQYLCASSEYGRTEAFFGQGTRLTVV.

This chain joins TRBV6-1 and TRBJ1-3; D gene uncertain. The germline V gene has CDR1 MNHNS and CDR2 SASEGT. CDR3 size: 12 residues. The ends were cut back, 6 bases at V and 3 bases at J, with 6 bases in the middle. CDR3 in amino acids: CASRLNGNTIYF. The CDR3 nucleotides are TGTGCCAGCAGGCTAAATGGAAACACCATATATTTT.